This is a list of T cell receptor beta chains from one sample in a study of T cell responses to AZD1222 COVID-19 vaccine. Sequencing was performed with immunoSEQ multiplex PCR; in TCRdb, only in-frame clones are kept and a portion is missing. The table has about 120,000 clones, 87% seen once; the top ten hold under 11%. Sequenced here: peripheral blood, sampled on day 0 of AZD1222 vaccination. These receptors originate from an adult in good health. Each CDR3 is given with its conserved first and last residue. D genes are given only for firm matches. Clone size is stated in some rows and not others, as once, few, many or a class when expanded.

J gene	D gene	V gene	clone size	CDR3 DNA	CDR3 protein
TRBJ1-1	.	TRBV12-3/TRBV12-4	.	TGTGCCAGCAGCCGGGGACTGATTGAAGCTTTCTTT	CASSRGLIEAFF
TRBJ2-7	.	TRBV5-1	.	TGCGCCAGCAGCTGGAGGATGGGGGACGAGCAGTACTTC	CASSWRMGDEQYF
TRBJ2-6	.	TRBV28	.	TGTGCCAGCAGTTTACGGCGGGACTCAAGCTCTGGGGCCAACGTCCTGACTTTC	CASSLRRDSSSGANVLTF
TRBJ1-2	TRBD1	TRBV7-3	.	TGTGCCAGCAGTCAACAGGGGGCATATGGCTACACCTTC	CASSQQGAYGYTF
TRBJ2-2	.	TRBV7-2	.	TGTGCCAGCAGCTCCGGGCTGAACACCGGGGAGCTGTTTTTT	CASSSGLNTGELFF
TRBJ1-2	.	TRBV5-4	.	TGTGCCAGCAGCTTGGGACAAAGCTTGGGTGGCTACACCTTC	CASSLGQSLGGYTF
TRBJ2-6	TRBD1	TRBV28	.	TGTGCCAGCAGTTTCCGGACAGGGGGTTTCTCTGGGGCCAACGTCCTGACTTTC	CASSFRTGGFSGANVLTF
TRBJ2-1	.	TRBV19	once	TGTGCCAGTATTGGGACGGGGAAAAACAATGAGCAGTTCTTC	CASIGTGKNNEQFF
TRBJ1-6	.	TRBV27	.	TGTGCCAGCAGTTCCCCCAGGGTGATGAATTCACCCCTCCACTTT	CASSSPRVMNSPLHF
TRBJ2-7	TRBD2	TRBV5-1	.	TGCGCCAGCAGCTTGGTAGCGGGAGTATGGGACGAGCAGTACTTC	CASSLVAGVWDEQYF
TRBJ1-6	.	TRBV5-6	.	TGTGCCAGCAGCTTGGTCCAGGGTAATTCACCCCTCCACTTT	CASSLVQGNSPLHF
TRBJ1-5	.	TRBV19	.	TGTGCCAGTAGTATCGACCATAGCAATCAGCCCCAGCATTTT	CASSIDHSNQPQHF
TRBJ1-5	.	TRBV10-3	.	TGTGCCATCAGTGAGCAGGGAGGGGGTCAGCCCCAGCATTTT	CAISEQGGGQPQHF
TRBJ2-3	TRBD2	TRBV24-1	.	TGTGCCACCAGTGAGGCGGGGGGACCAGATACGCAGTATTTT	CATSEAGGPDTQYF
TRBJ1-1	.	TRBV7-6	.	TGTGCTTCGGGGAACACTGAAGCTTTCTTT	CASGNTEAFF
TRBJ1-6	.	TRBV6-4	few	TGTGCCAGCAGTGACAGGGATAATTCACCCCTCCACTTT	CASSDRDNSPLHF
TRBJ2-3	.	TRBV4-3	.	TGCGCCAGCAGCCAAGCCGGACAGTCAGATACGCAGTATTTT	CASSQAGQSDTQYF
TRBJ2-2	TRBD2	TRBV28	.	TGTGCCAGCAGTTGGGGAGGGGTTGGGACCGGGGAGCTGTTTTTT	CASSWGGVGTGELFF
TRBJ2-7	.	TRBV28	.	TGTGCCAGCAGTTTCGGGAAACCCTACGAGCAGTACTTC	CASSFGKPYEQYF
TRBJ1-1	.	TRBV6-5	.	TGTGCCAGCAGTACAGCGGGGGCAGAGGCTTTCTTT	CASSTAGAEAFF
TRBJ1-5	TRBD1	TRBV11-2	.	TGTGCCAGCAGCTCCGACAGGGAGGCTGATCAGCCCCAGCATTTT	CASSSDREADQPQHF
TRBJ2-2	.	TRBV10-3	.	TGTGCCATCAGTGGGGGAAAAGGAGACACCGGGGAGCTGTTTTTT	CAISGGKGDTGELFF
TRBJ2-7	.	TRBV28	.	TGTGCCAGCAGTCCCTCGACTCTGCAAACCTACGAGCAGTACTTC	CASSPSTLQTYEQYF
TRBJ1-6	.	TRBV5-1	.	TGCGCCAGCAGCCCCGACAGTAATTCACCCCTCCACTTT	CASSPDSNSPLHF
TRBJ2-5	.	TRBV6-2/TRBV6-3	.	TGTGCCAGCAGCCGACACTACCAAGAGACCCAGTACTTC	CASSRHYQETQYF
TRBJ2-2	.	TRBV21-1	.	TGTGCCAGCAGCAGGGGACTAGCGGAGTCTACCGGGGAGCTGTTTTTT	CASSRGLAESTGELFF
TRBJ2-2	TRBD2	TRBV9	.	TGTGCCAGCAGCGTAGCGGGAGGGGTCACCGGGGAGCTGTTTTTT	CASSVAGGVTGELFF
TRBJ2-5	TRBD2	TRBV5-1	.	TGCGCCAGCAGCTTGGCGGGGGGAGAGACCCAGTACTTC	CASSLAGGETQYF
TRBJ2-7	.	TRBV3-1/TRBV3-2	.	TGTGCCAGCAGCCAAGGGACAGTCGTGATGTGGGAGCAGTACTTC	CASSQGTVVMWEQYF